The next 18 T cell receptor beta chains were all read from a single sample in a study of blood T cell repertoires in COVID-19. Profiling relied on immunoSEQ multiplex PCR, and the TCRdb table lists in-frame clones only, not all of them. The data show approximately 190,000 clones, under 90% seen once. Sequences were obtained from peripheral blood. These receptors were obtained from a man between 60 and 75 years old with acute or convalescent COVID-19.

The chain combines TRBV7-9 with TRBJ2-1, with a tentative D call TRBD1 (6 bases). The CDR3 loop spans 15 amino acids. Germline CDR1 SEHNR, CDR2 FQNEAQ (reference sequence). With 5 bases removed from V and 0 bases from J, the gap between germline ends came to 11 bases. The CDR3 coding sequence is TGTGCCAGCAGCCTACAGGGTAACTCCTACAATGAGCAGTTCTTC. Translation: CASSLQGNSYNEQFF.

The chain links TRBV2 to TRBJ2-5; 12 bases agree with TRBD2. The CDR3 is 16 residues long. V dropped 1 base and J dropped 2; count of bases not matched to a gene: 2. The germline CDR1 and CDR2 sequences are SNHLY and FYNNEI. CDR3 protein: CASSEGTSGKQETQYF. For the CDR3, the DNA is TGTGCCAGCAGTGAAGGGACTAGCGGGAAGCAAGAGACCCAGTACTTC.

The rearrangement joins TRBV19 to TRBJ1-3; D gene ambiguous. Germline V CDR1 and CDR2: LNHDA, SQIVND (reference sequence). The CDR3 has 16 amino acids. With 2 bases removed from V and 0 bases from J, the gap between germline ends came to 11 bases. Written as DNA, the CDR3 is TGTGCCAGTAGTATAACCGGGGTCGCCTCTGGAAACACCATATATTTT. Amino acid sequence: CASSITGVASGNTIYF.

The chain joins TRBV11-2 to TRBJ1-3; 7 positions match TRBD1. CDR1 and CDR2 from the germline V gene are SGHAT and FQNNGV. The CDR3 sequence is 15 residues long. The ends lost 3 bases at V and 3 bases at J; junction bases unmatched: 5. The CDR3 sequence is CASSFIPGGGNTIYF. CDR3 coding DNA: TGTGCCAGCAGCTTCATTCCAGGGGGTGGAAACACCATATATTTT.

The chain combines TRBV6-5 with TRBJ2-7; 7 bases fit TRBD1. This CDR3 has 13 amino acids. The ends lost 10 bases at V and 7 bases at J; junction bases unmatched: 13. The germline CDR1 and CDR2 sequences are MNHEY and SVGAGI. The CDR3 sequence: CATRGQNAYEQYF. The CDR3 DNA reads TGTGCCACACGGGGACAGAACGCGTATGAGCAGTACTTC.

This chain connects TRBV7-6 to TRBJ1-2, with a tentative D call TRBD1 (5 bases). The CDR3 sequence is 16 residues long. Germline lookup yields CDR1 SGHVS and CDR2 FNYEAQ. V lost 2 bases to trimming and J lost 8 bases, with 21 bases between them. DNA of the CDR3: TGTGCCAGCAGCTTAAGTCCCCAGGACGGTCGGGGGGGCTACACCTTC. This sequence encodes CASSLSPQDGRGGYTF.

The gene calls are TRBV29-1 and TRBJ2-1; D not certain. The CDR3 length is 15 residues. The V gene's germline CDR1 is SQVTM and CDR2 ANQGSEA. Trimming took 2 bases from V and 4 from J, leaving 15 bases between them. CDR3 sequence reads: CSVERVPQPYNEQFF. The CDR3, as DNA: TGCAGCGTTGAACGCGTTCCACAGCCATACAATGAGCAGTTCTTC.

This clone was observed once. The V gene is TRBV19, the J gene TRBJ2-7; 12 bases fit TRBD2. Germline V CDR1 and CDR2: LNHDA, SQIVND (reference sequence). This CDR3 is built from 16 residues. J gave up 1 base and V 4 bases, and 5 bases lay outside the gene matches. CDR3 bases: TGTGCCAGTAGTAGCCCGACTAGCGGGGGTTCCTACGAGCAGTACTTC. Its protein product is CASSSPTSGGSYEQYF.

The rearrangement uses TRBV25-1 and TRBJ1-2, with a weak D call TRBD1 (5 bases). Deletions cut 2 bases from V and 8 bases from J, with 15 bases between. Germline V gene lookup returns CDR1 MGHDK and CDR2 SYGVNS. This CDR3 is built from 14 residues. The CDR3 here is CASSEHGRVGGYTF. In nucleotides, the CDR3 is TGTGCCAGCAGTGAACATGGCAGGGTAGGAGGCTACACCTTC.

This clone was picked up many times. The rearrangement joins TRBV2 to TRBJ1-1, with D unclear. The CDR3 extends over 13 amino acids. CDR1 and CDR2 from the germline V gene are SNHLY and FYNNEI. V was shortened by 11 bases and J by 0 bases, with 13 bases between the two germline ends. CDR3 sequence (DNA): TGTGCCTGTACTACGGTTTTGAACACTGAAGCTTTCTTT. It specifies CACTTVLNTEAFF.

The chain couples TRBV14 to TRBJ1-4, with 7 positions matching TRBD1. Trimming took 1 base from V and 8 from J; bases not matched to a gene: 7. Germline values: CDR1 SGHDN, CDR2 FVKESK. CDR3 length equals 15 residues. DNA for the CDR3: TGTGCCAGCAGCCAAGTCTCCGGGACAGTAGAAAAACTGTTTTTT. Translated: CASSQVSGTVEKLFF.

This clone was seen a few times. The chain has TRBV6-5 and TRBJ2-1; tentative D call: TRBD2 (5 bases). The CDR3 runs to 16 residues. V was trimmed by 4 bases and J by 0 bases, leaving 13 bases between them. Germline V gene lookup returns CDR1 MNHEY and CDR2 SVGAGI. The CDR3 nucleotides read TGTGCCAGCAGTTCCCCGGACGGGATCTCCTACAATGAGCAGTTCTTC. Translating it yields CASSSPDGISYNEQFF.

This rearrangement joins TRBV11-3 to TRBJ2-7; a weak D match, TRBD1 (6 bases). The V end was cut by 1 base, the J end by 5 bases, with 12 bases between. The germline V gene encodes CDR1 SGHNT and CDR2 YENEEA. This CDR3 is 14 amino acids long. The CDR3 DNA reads TGTGCCAGCAGCTTAGGGGCAGGGGTGGACGAGCAGTACTTC. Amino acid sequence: CASSLGAGVDEQYF. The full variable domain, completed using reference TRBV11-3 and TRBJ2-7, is EAGVVQSPRYKIIEKKQPVAFWCNPISGHNTLYWYLQNLGQGPELLIRYENEEAVDDSQLPKDRFSAERLKGVDSTLKIQPAELGDSAVYLCASSLGAGVDEQYFGPGTRLTVT.

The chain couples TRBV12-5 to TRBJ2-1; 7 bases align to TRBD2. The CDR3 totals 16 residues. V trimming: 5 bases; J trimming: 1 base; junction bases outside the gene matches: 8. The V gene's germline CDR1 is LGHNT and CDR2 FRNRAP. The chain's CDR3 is CASGLGGGQSYNEQFF. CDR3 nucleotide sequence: TGTGCTAGTGGTCTGGGGGGAGGGCAATCCTACAATGAGCAGTTCTTC. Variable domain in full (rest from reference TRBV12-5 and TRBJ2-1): DARVTQTPRHKVTEMGQEVTMRCQPILGHNTVFWYRQTMMQGLELLAYFRNRAPLDDSGMPKDRFSAEMPDATLATLKIQPSEPRDSAVYFCASGLGGGQSYNEQFFGPGTRLTVL.

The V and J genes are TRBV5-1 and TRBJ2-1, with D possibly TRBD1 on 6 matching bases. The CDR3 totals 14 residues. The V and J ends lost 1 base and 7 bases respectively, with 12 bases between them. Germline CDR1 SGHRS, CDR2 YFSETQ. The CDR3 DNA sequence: TGCGCCAGCAGCTTGAAGTCAGGGGTAAATGAGCAGTTCTTC. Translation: CASSLKSGVNEQFF.

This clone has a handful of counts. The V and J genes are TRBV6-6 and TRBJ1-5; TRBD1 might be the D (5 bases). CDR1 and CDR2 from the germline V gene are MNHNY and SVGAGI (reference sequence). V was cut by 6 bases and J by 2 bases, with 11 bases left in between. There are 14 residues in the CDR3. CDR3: CASRGDSRNQPQHF. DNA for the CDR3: TGTGCCAGCAGAGGAGACAGCCGCAATCAGCCCCAGCATTTT.

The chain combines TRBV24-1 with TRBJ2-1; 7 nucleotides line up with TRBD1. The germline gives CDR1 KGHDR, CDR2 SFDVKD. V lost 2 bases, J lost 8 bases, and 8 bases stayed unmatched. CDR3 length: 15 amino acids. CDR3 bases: TGTGCCACCAGTGATTCTCCAGGGGGTATTGATGAGCAGTTCTTC. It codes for CATSDSPGGIDEQFF.

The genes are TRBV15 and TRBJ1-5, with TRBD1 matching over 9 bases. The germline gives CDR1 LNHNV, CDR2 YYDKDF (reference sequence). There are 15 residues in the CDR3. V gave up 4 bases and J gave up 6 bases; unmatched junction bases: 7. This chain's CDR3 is CATSIRTGGLQPQHF. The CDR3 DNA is TGTGCCACCAGCATACGAACAGGGGGCCTTCAGCCCCAGCATTTT.